The subject of this entry is one TCR beta chain. Its antigen is currently unknown. From blood, roughly 240-550 ng of genomic DNA served as TRB template. Germline CDR1 reads DFQATT; CDR2 reads SNEGSKA (reference sequence). CDR3 length: 13 amino acids. Trimming at V came to 5 bases and at J to 5 bases, leaving 7 bases not matched to a gene. TRB rearrangements were amplified by multiplex PCR with BIOMED2 TRB-A/B primers. One entry per CDR3 protein, called by TCRdb with MiXCR from the multiplex PCR reads. The sample holds fewer than 20,000 distinct CDR3 sequences, 36% seen once. These data belong to a study of T and B cells in COVID-19 patients. Study outcomes and limitations: Early severe-case samples and blood from mildly ill patients during symptoms were in short supply.

Source material: blood. V and J are TRBV20-1 and TRBJ1-2; 8 nucleotides agree with TRBD1. The clonotype was recovered from a human donor with active COVID-19. CDR3 sequence: CSAGGQAVYGYTF. DNA of the CDR3: TGCAGTGCTGGGGGACAGGCTGTTTATGGCTACACCTTC.